Listed below are T cell receptor beta chains from one sample, sequenced in a study of T cells in Graves' hyperthyroidism and ophthalmopathy. TCRdb reanalysed the multiplex PCR reads using MiXCR and keeps one entry per CDR3 protein. The sample records approximately 330,000 distinct CDR3 sequences, approximately 15% being singletons. The sequencing input was blood. These receptors were collected from a middle-aged woman with Graves' ophthalmopathy. Each CDR3 is given with its conserved first and last residue. The order of the fields is clone size, V gene, D gene, J gene, CDR3 DNA, CDR3 protein. A D gene is named only where the DNA matches it firmly. Expanded clones get a size class; other rows say once, few or many, or leave the size out.

size: many
V: TRBV20-1
D: .
J: TRBJ1-1
DNA: TGCAGTGCTCCCTCCGATCGAAGGGCTGAAGCTTTCTTT
CDR3: CSAPSDRRAEAFF

size: .
V: TRBV2
D: TRBD1
J: TRBJ2-6
DNA: TGTGCCAGCAGTGGGGACAGGTCCTCTGGGGCCAACGTCCTGACTTTC
CDR3: CASSGDRSSGANVLTF

size: many
V: TRBV20-1
D: .
J: TRBJ1-1
DNA: TGCAGTGCTAGACCCCAACCAGCGAACACTGAAGCTTTCTTT
CDR3: CSARPQPANTEAFF

size: many
V: TRBV6-1
D: TRBD2
J: TRBJ2-3
DNA: TGTGCCAGCACCCACCCGGGACTAGCTTTTAAAAATACGCAGTATTTT
CDR3: CASTHPGLAFKNTQYF

size: many
V: TRBV28
D: .
J: TRBJ2-7
DNA: TGTGCCAGCTCGGGTCGCGAGCAGTACTTC
CDR3: CASSGREQYF

size: many
V: TRBV12-3/TRBV12-4
D: .
J: TRBJ1-1
DNA: TGTGCCAGCAGTACGGCGGGACGTCTGAACACTGAAGCTTTCTTT
CDR3: CASSTAGRLNTEAFF

size: .
V: TRBV7-9
D: TRBD1
J: TRBJ1-1
DNA: TGTGCCAGCAGCCCAGGGGGCTCGGCTGAAGCTTTCTTT
CDR3: CASSPGGSAEAFF

size: many
V: TRBV7-8
D: TRBD1
J: TRBJ2-7
DNA: TGTGCCAGCAGCTCCCCGGACAGGAGACACGAGCAGTACTTC
CDR3: CASSSPDRRHEQYF

size: .
V: TRBV27
D: .
J: TRBJ2-7
DNA: TGTGCCAGCAGTCGGTGGGGGATTCGCGAGCAGTACTTC
CDR3: CASSRWGIREQYF

size: many
V: TRBV10-2
D: TRBD1
J: TRBJ2-3
DNA: TGCGCCAGCAGTAGGGACAGGGATAGCACAGATACGCAGTATTTT
CDR3: CASSRDRDSTDTQYF

size: many
V: TRBV20-1
D: .
J: TRBJ2-1
DNA: TGCAGTGCTAGAGTCCCCGACAATGAGCAGTTCTTC
CDR3: CSARVPDNEQFF

size: many
V: TRBV6-1
D: .
J: TRBJ1-2
DNA: TGTGCCAGCACGCCCGCGGGGGCGCGAAGCTATGGCTACACCTTC
CDR3: CASTPAGARSYGYTF

size: few
V: TRBV6-2/TRBV6-3
D: .
J: TRBJ1-1
DNA: TGTGCCAGCAGTCCCGGCCCAGGGAGAACTGGAGCTTTCTTT
CDR3: CASSPGPGRTGAFF

size: many
V: TRBV7-6
D: TRBD2
J: TRBJ2-3
DNA: TGTGCCAGCAGCCCGTGGGGTAGCGGGGGCCTCGAGCTCACAGATACGCAGTATTTT
CDR3: CASSPWGSGGLELTDTQYF

size: many
V: TRBV7-2
D: TRBD2
J: TRBJ2-7
DNA: TGTGCCAGCAGAACAGCTGGAGCGGGAGGCCCCTACGAGCAGTACTTC
CDR3: CASRTAGAGGPYEQYF

size: few
V: TRBV6-4
D: TRBD2
J: TRBJ2-1
DNA: TGTGCCAGCAGTCCGCGGGAGGGCCGGATCAATGAGCAGTTCTTC
CDR3: CASSPREGRINEQFF

size: .
V: TRBV19
D: .
J: TRBJ1-2
DNA: TGTGCCAGTAGCCACGGGGGCACTGGCTATGGCTACACCTTC
CDR3: CASSHGGTGYGYTF

size: many
V: TRBV12-3/TRBV12-4
D: TRBD1
J: TRBJ1-1
DNA: TGTGCCAGCAGTCCATACAGGGGCCATTACCTGAACACTGAAGCTTTCTTT
CDR3: CASSPYRGHYLNTEAFF

size: few
V: TRBV19
D: .
J: TRBJ2-6
DNA: TGTGCCAGTAGTACCCGTAGGGCCAACGTCCTGACTTTC
CDR3: CASSTRRANVLTF

size: few
V: TRBV5-4
D: TRBD1
J: TRBJ2-1
DNA: TGTGCCAGCAGCGGCCCGACAGGGGGCTATGACAATGAGCAGTTCTTC
CDR3: CASSGPTGGYDNEQFF

size: many
V: TRBV2
D: .
J: TRBJ1-5
DNA: TGTGCCAGCTGGGGTGGGTACACACACAAGGATCAGCCCCAGCATTTT
CDR3: CASWGGYTHKDQPQHF

size: many
V: TRBV2
D: .
J: TRBJ1-1
DNA: TGTGCCAGCGGACGGGACTCCCCGGACGTAGCTTTCTTT
CDR3: CASGRDSPDVAFF

size: many
V: TRBV27
D: .
J: TRBJ2-1
DNA: TGTGCCAGCAGTTCTCTAGCGAAGCAGTTCTTC
CDR3: CASSSLAKQFF

size: .
V: TRBV18
D: .
J: TRBJ1-2
DNA: TGTGCCAGCTCACCACTTGGCAGCCTGACTTTTAACTATGGCTACACCTTC
CDR3: CASSPLGSLTFNYGYTF

size: many
V: TRBV6-6
D: .
J: TRBJ1-2
DNA: TGTGCCAGCAGTTACTCGTCTCAAGGACAGCGGAACTATGGCTACACCTTC
CDR3: CASSYSSQGQRNYGYTF

size: .
V: TRBV11-2
D: TRBD1
J: TRBJ1-6
DNA: TGTGCCAGCAGGGGACAGGGGGGGATTCTTTCACCCCTCCACTTT
CDR3: CASRGQGGILSPLHF

size: .
V: TRBV20-1
D: .
J: TRBJ1-1
DNA: TGCAGTGCTAGAGATGAACGGCACAGGCTGAACACTGAAGCTTTCTTT
CDR3: CSARDERHRLNTEAFF

size: .
V: TRBV5-6
D: .
J: TRBJ2-2
DNA: TGTGCCAGCAGCTCAGCGGTATTCTCGAACACCGGGGAGCTGTTTTTT
CDR3: CASSSAVFSNTGELFF

size: few
V: TRBV4-1
D: .
J: TRBJ1-1
DNA: TGCGCCAGCAGCCAAGACTGGGTGAACACTGAAGCTTTCTTT
CDR3: CASSQDWVNTEAFF

size: many
V: TRBV5-4
D: .
J: TRBJ2-1
DNA: TGTGCCAGCAGCTTTCTCCGGGACGGGAAACTCCATGAGCAGTTCTTC
CDR3: CASSFLRDGKLHEQFF

size: many
V: TRBV28
D: .
J: TRBJ2-2
DNA: TGTGCCAGCAGTTTAGCAGCATTAGGGGGCACCGGGGAGCTGTTTTTT
CDR3: CASSLAALGGTGELFF

size: .
V: TRBV7-9
D: .
J: TRBJ2-7
DNA: TGTGCCAGCAGCTCCTCAGAAACCTACGAGCAGTACTTC
CDR3: CASSSSETYEQYF

size: many
V: TRBV2
D: .
J: TRBJ1-5
DNA: TGTGCCAGCAGTGACATGGAGTTCAATCAGCCCCAGCATTTT
CDR3: CASSDMEFNQPQHF

size: once
V: TRBV12-3/TRBV12-4
D: .
J: TRBJ2-1
DNA: TGTGCCGACAGCTCCAGCTTCGGGAGCTCCGATGAGCAGTTCTTC
CDR3: CADSSSFGSSDEQFF

size: many
V: TRBV7-9
D: TRBD1
J: TRBJ2-7
DNA: TGTGCCAGCAGCGCCGGACAGGATACCGCCTACGAGCAGTACTTC
CDR3: CASSAGQDTAYEQYF

size: .
V: TRBV7-9
D: .
J: TRBJ1-4
DNA: TGTGCCAGCAGCTTAGCGTCAGGGGAAGCTAATGAAAAACTGTTTTTT
CDR3: CASSLASGEANEKLFF

size: many
V: TRBV25-1
D: TRBD2
J: TRBJ2-3
DNA: TGTGCCAGCAGTGAAGAGAGAAGAGCGGGAGATAGGACAGATACGCAGTATTTT
CDR3: CASSEERRAGDRTDTQYF

size: .
V: TRBV4-1
D: .
J: TRBJ1-2
DNA: TGCGCCAGCAGCCAAGTACCGCCGAACTATGGCTACACCTTC
CDR3: CASSQVPPNYGYTF

size: many
V: TRBV9
D: .
J: TRBJ2-2
DNA: TGTGCCAGCAGCAAGGAGCGGGCCGGGGAGCTGTTTTTT
CDR3: CASSKERAGELFF

size: .
V: TRBV7-7
D: TRBD1
J: TRBJ2-1
DNA: TGTGCTAGCAGCCCTTTCGACAGGGGCGGATACAATGAGCAGTTCTTC
CDR3: CASSPFDRGGYNEQFF

size: many
V: TRBV7-9
D: TRBD1
J: TRBJ2-7
DNA: TGTGCCAGCAGCCTCGGGACAGGGTCGGCCGAGCAGTACTTC
CDR3: CASSLGTGSAEQYF

size: many
V: TRBV20-1
D: .
J: TRBJ2-3
DNA: TGCGGAGCCCTGGACCCTGGGGATACGCAGTATTTT
CDR3: CGALDPGDTQYF

size: many
V: TRBV18
D: .
J: TRBJ2-1
DNA: TGTGCCAGCTCACCAGTGGGGGGGCACTACAATGAGCAGTTCTTC
CDR3: CASSPVGGHYNEQFF